This T cell receptor (beta chain) emerged from a study of blood T cell repertoires in COVID-19. Across the whole study: The United States, Italy and Spain were the sources of the acute and convalescent COVID-19 samples.

Trimming left V 2 bases short and J 3 bases short, with 2 bases between. This CDR3 contains 11 residues. Germline V lookup: CDR1 MDHEN, CDR2 SYDVKM. TCRdb's copy holds only in-frame clones and misses some; the assay was immunoSEQ multiplex PCR. The top ten clones hold about 2.3% of a sample with about 280,000 clones, around 85% of them seen once. This sequence was found in a woman aged 50 to 65 who had recovered from COVID-19. J is TRBJ2-7 and V is TRBV28; D is undetermined. Sequencing used PBMCs or T cells enriched from blood (not recorded which). The CDR3 sequence: CASSLRYEQYF. CDR3 bases: TGTGCCAGCAGTTTACGCTACGAGCAGTACTTC.